Each of the 21 T cell receptor beta chains below was sequenced from the same sample in a study of blood T cell repertoires in COVID-19. Some clones are missing from TCRdb's copy, which holds only in-frame ones; the method was immunoSEQ multiplex PCR. The sample comprises 240,000 or so clones, around 86% of which are singletons, and over 3% rests with the top ten. Sequencing was done on a sample of peripheral blood. The receptors stem from a woman in her thirties who had recovered from COVID-19.

The rearrangement uses TRBV3-1 (or the pseudogene TRBV3-2) and TRBJ1-1, with 8 bases identical to TRBD1. J gave up 5 bases and V 5 bases, and 10 bases lay outside the gene matches. The CDR3 is made up of 15 amino acids. Germline V gives CDR1 LGHDT, CDR2 YNNKEL (reference sequence). CDR3 sequence reads: CASSYSGGAGTEAFF. CDR3 in DNA: TGTGCCAGCAGCTATTCAGGGGGCGCGGGGACTGAAGCTTTCTTT.

This chain uses TRBV6-2 or TRBV6-3 with TRBJ2-2; D gene unclear. CDR1 MNHEY and CDR2 SVGEGT come from the germline V gene. V dropped 4 bases and J dropped 10 bases, with 13 bases sitting between them. The CDR3 runs 13 residues. CDR3 amino acids: CASSLLGNQELFF. DNA of the CDR3: TGTGCCAGCAGTTTGCTAGGAAACCAGGAGCTGTTTTTT.

The chain combines TRBV5-5 with TRBJ1-1; weak D call: TRBD1 (5 bases). Trimming shortened V by 4 bases and J by 8 bases, and 12 bases separated the two germline ends. The CDR3 has 12 residues. CDR1 and CDR2 (germline): SGHKS, YYEKEE (reference sequence). CDR3 nucleotides: TGTGCCAGCAGCCCCAACGGGGGAGAAGCTTTCTTT. It specifies CASSPNGGEAFF.

The V call is TRBV6-5, the J call TRBJ1-1, with D unclear. The CDR3 loop spans 12 amino acids. Trimming pared 6 bases from V and 4 bases from J, leaving 9 bases between. CDR1 and CDR2 (germline): MNHEY, SVGAGI. For the CDR3, the DNA is TGTGCCAGCAGCTCCGGGAGCACTGAAGCTTTCTTT. Its translation: CASSSGSTEAFF.

The chain carries TRBV5-1 and TRBJ2-5, with TRBD2 matching 11 bases. V lost 4 bases and J lost 5; bases outside the gene matches: 4. Germline CDR1 is SGHRS and CDR2 is YFSETQ. The CDR3 length is 14 residues. The CDR3 DNA reads TGCGCCAGCAGCGTACTAGCGGGGGTGGAGACCCAGTACTTC. This encodes CASSVLAGVETQYF.

The V and J genes are TRBV4-1 and TRBJ2-7, with D unresolved. CDR3 length: 14 amino acids. From germline, CDR1 is MGHRA and CDR2 YSYEKL. V shed 1 base and J shed 1 base, with 8 bases lying between them. Here the CDR3 reads CASSQVHGSYEQYF. The CDR3, as DNA: TGCGCCAGCAGCCAAGTGCACGGTTCCTACGAGCAGTACTTC.

This clone was detected only a few times. V usage is TRBV9 and J usage is TRBJ2-2; 8 positions match TRBD1. The CDR3 runs to 14 residues. Germline-derived CDR1 and CDR2 are SGDLS and YYNGEE. The V and J ends lost 4 bases and 4 bases, in that order; junction bases with no gene match: 3. The CDR3 reads CASSPGGSTGELFF. CDR3 DNA: TGTGCCAGCAGCCCAGGGGGCAGCACCGGGGAGCTGTTTTTT.

The chain links TRBV19 to TRBJ1-2, with D perhaps matching TRBD1 (6 bases). The CDR3 is made up of 13 amino acids. Germline V gene data show CDR1 as LNHDA and CDR2 as SQIVND (reference sequence). Trimming left V 0 bases short and J 7 bases short, with 9 bases between. The chain's CDR3 is CASSIDLGAGYTF. In DNA form, the CDR3 reads TGTGCCAGTAGTATAGATCTGGGGGCTGGCTACACCTTC.

The V and J genes are TRBV7-2 and TRBJ1-1, with D possibly matching TRBD1 (5 bases). The CDR3 length is 16 residues. Germline V gene sequence: CDR1 SGHTA, CDR2 FQGNSA. The germline V and J ends were trimmed by 2 bases and 1 base, with 14 bases remaining between them. The CDR3 is CASSLMGGAKNTEAFF. In nucleotides, the CDR3 is TGTGCCAGCAGCTTAATGGGTGGGGCTAAGAACACTGAAGCTTTCTTT.

The gene calls are TRBV19 and TRBJ2-1, with TRBD2 matching over 9 bases. After removal of 3 bases from V and 2 bases from J, the junction contained 2 bases not matched to a gene. The CDR3 spans 15 residues. Germline CDR1 is LNHDA and CDR2 is SQIVND (reference sequence). CDR3 sequence (DNA): TGTGCCAGTAGTATCGCGGGGGGGCCCTACAATGAGCAGTTCTTC. It is translated as CASSIAGGPYNEQFF. Together with reference TRBV19 and TRBJ2-1, the CDR3 gives the full variable domain: DGGITQSPKYLFRKEGQNVTLSCEQNLNHDAMYWYRQDPGQGLRLIYYSQIVNDFQKGDIAEGYSVSREKKESFPLTVTSAQKNPTAFYLCASSIAGGPYNEQFFGPGTRLTVL.

The V and J genes are TRBV14 and TRBJ2-7; 12 bases are a match to TRBD1. Trimming removed 2 bases from V and 5 bases from J; junction bases left unmatched: 4. Per germline, CDR1 SGHDN and CDR2 FVKESK. The CDR3 length is 15 residues. CDR3 protein: CASSQPGQGADEQYF. CDR3 sequence (DNA): TGTGCCAGCAGCCAACCGGGACAGGGGGCCGACGAGCAGTACTTC. Using reference TRBV14 and TRBJ2-7 for the parts outside the CDR3, the full variable domain is EAGVTQFPSHSVIEKGQTVTLRCDPISGHDNLYWYRRVMGKEIKFLLHFVKESKQDESGMPNNRFLAERTGGTYSTLKVQPAELEDSGVYFCASSQPGQGADEQYFGPGTRLTVT.

Concerning this clone itself: The junction differs from germline at one of its ends, possibly a read error. This rearrangement joins TRBV5-5 to TRBJ2-1; D is perhaps TRBD2 (6 bases). Germline lookup yields CDR1 SGHKS and CDR2 YYEKEE (reference sequence). This CDR3 comprises 15 residues. The CDR3 region has the DNA TGTGCCAGCAACTCGGACCGGGACTCCTTCAATGAGCAGTTCTTC. It translates to CASNSDRDSFNEQFF.

This chain joins TRBV19 and TRBJ2-7; 7 nucleotides line up with TRBD1. Germline CDR1 reads LNHDA; CDR2 reads SQIVND (reference sequence). The CDR3 is 16 residues long. Trimming at V came to 3 bases and at J to 5 bases, leaving 13 bases not matched to a gene. The CDR3 region is CASSMAGGQGVHEQYF. The CDR3 DNA is TGTGCCAGTAGTATGGCGGGTGGGCAGGGGGTTCACGAGCAGTACTTC.

The chain couples TRBV2 to TRBJ1-2; D perhaps matches TRBD1 (6 bases). CDR3 length: 12 amino acids. Germline CDR1 SNHLY, CDR2 FYNNEI. Trimming took off 5 bases at V and 6 bases at J, with 10 bases between the two ends. This CDR3 reads CASSRAGDGYTF. Here the CDR3 DNA reads TGTGCCAGCAGTAGGGCAGGGGATGGCTACACCTTC.

The CDR3 nucleotides read TGTGCCAGCAGCTTAACGAATCTAGCGGGGGGGCTCAAACCTACAGATACGCAGTATTTT. This sequence encodes CASSLTNLAGGLKPTDTQYF. The chain recombines TRBV7-3 with TRBJ2-3; TRBD2 aligns across 12 bases. Germline CDR1 is SGHTA and CDR2 is FQGTGA. The trim removed 0 bases at V and 3 bases at J, leaving 13 bases unmatched. The CDR3 totals 20 residues.

The gene calls are TRBV15 and TRBJ2-7; TRBD2 matches at 7 bases. Germline V gives CDR1 LNHNV, CDR2 YYDKDF (reference sequence). V gave up 3 bases and J gave up 5 bases; unmatched junction bases: 16. CDR3 length: 17 residues. CDR3 DNA: TGTGCCACCAGCAGGGGATGGGGGGAGGGCGAAAAGAACGAGCAGTACTTC. Residues: CATSRGWGEGEKNEQYF.

The chain is built from TRBV19 and TRBJ1-4; tentatively, D is TRBD1 (6 bases). Germline CDR1 is LNHDA and CDR2 is SQIVND (reference sequence). Trimming removed 3 bases from V and 8 bases from J, with 13 bases in between. The length of the CDR3 is 14 residues. CDR3 in DNA: TGTGCCAGTAGTATGGGGCAGGGGAACGAAAAACTGTTTTTT. Translated, it gives CASSMGQGNEKLFF.

This clone has a single count. The gene calls are TRBV2 and TRBJ2-7, with a weak D call TRBD2 (6 bases). CDR1 and CDR2 (germline): SNHLY, FYNNEI. V shed 8 bases and J shed 1 base, with 15 bases lying between them. The CDR3 spans 14 residues. The CDR3 DNA sequence: TGTGCCAGCGGGGGACTTTTAGCTTCCTACGAGCAGTACTTC. Amino acids: CASGGLLASYEQYF.

The chain links TRBV3-1 (or the pseudogene TRBV3-2) to TRBJ1-2, with unresolved D. V gave up 1 base and J gave up 0 bases, with 6 bases separating them. CDR3 length equals 14 residues. Looked up from germline, CDR1 is LGHDT and CDR2 is YNNKEL (reference sequence). CDR3: CASSQASSNYGYTF. DNA for the CDR3: TGTGCCAGCAGCCAAGCCAGTTCTAACTATGGCTACACCTTC.

V is TRBV29-1 and J is TRBJ2-3; 12 positions match TRBD2. V lost 0 bases to trimming and J lost 11 bases; unmatched junction nucleotides: 9. CDR3 length: 15 amino acids. The germline V gene encodes CDR1 SQVTM and CDR2 ANQGSEA. CDR3 nucleotide sequence: TGCAGCGTTGAAGAGGGACTAGCGGGCGGCTCTAAGCAGTATTTT. Its translation is CSVEEGLAGGSKQYF.

J is TRBJ2-3 and V is TRBV12-3 or TRBV12-4, with D unclear. This CDR3 comprises 12 residues. Trimming stripped 2 bases from V and 9 bases from J, with 9 bases between. CDR3 DNA sequence: TGTGCCAGCAGTTTACGAGTCGAGACGCAGTATTTT. This translates into CASSLRVETQYF.